Listed here is a single TCR beta chain. This PCR relied on a set of 60 Vbeta primers and 13 Jbeta primers. Sequencing used immunoSEQ multiplex PCR; TCRdb keeps in-frame clones, though not all of them. Among 120,000 to 150,000 clones, around 85% were seen once, and the ten largest hold around 3.9%. This entry belongs to a study of cytomegalovirus exposure and HLA in healthy donors. There are 16 residues in the CDR3. Germline V gives CDR1 MGHDK, CDR2 SYGVNS. V dropped 2 bases and J dropped 4 bases, with 15 bases sitting between them. The sequenced sample was PBMCs. The sequence was obtained from a man in his forties or fifties in good health and CMV-seropositive. This rearrangement joins TRBV25-1 to TRBJ2-1; a possible D gene is TRBD2 (6 bases). DNA of the CDR3: TGTGCCAGCAGTGAAGGGTATCTAGCGAGATACAATGAGCAGTTCTTC. The encoded protein is CASSEGYLARYNEQFF.